These 10 T cell receptor beta chains were sequenced from one sample in a study of CD8 T cells in Susac syndrome. Random hexamers were used to reverse transcribe an amount of roughly 0.45 to 1 ug RNA. TCRdb re-derived calls from the immunoSEQ multiplex PCR reads in MiXCR, one entry per CDR3 protein. The data hold about 210,000 distinct CDR3 sequences, with approximately 95% observed a single time. The sample was CD4+ T cells from PBMCs. These TCRs come from a human donor with multiple sclerosis.

J is TRBJ2-3 and V is TRBV2, with unresolved D. Germline V gene lookup returns CDR1 SNHLY and CDR2 FYNNEI. The CDR3 loop spans 12 amino acids. V was clipped by 8 bases and J by 6 bases, with 12 bases between them. CDR3 in amino acids: CASRRSDDTQYF. CDR3 nucleotides: TGTGCCAGCCGAAGGTCCGATGATACGCAGTATTTT.

V usage is TRBV20-1 and J usage is TRBJ2-3; D call uncertain. The germline CDR1 and CDR2 sequences are DFQATT and SNEGSKA (reference sequence). V lost 2 bases and J lost 3, with 6 bases in between. The CDR3 extends over 12 amino acids. The CDR3 region is CSARKTTDTQYF. The CDR3 DNA reads as TGCAGTGCTAGAAAAACAACAGATACGCAGTATTTT.

The chain uses TRBV14 and TRBJ2-2; D is perhaps TRBD1 (5 bases). CDR3 length equals 17 residues. Germline values: CDR1 SGHDN, CDR2 FVKESK. Trimming left V 4 bases short and J 2 bases short, with 17 bases between. The CDR3 loop is CASSPYLGQENTGELFF. CDR3 in DNA: TGTGCCAGCAGCCCTTACCTGGGGCAGGAAAACACCGGGGAGCTGTTTTTT.

V gene TRBV13 combines with J gene TRBJ2-7, with TRBD1 identical over 8 bases. J gave up 9 bases and V 1 base, and 5 bases lay outside the gene matches. The CDR3 is made up of 13 amino acids. Germline V gene data show CDR1 as PRHDT and CDR2 as FYEKMQ (reference sequence). This CDR3 reads CASSLAGGARQYV. The DNA for the CDR3 is TGTGCCAGCAGCTTAGCAGGGGGCGCAAGGCAGTACGTC.

This chain connects TRBV2 to TRBJ2-4; D uncertain. V lost 8 bases to trimming and J lost 0 bases, with 2 bases between them. Germline CDR1 SNHLY, CDR2 FYNNEI. This CDR3 is 11 amino acids long. This CDR3 reads CASLAKNIQYF. In DNA, the CDR3 is TGTGCCAGCCTAGCCAAAAACATTCAGTACTTC.

The gene calls are TRBV6-1 and TRBJ2-2, with D tentatively TRBD1 (5 bases). The germline CDR1 and CDR2 sequences are MNHNS and SASEGT. This CDR3 has 15 amino acids. Trimming took off 8 bases at V and 1 base at J, with 14 bases between the two ends. The chain's CDR3 is CASRLPRGNTGELFF. CDR3 nucleotide sequence: TGTGCCAGCCGACTCCCTAGGGGGAACACCGGGGAGCTGTTTTTT.

DNA of the CDR3: TGTGCCAGCAGCCTGAGGGTTGGGGATGGCTACACCTTC. As protein: CASSLRVGDGYTF. The chain links TRBV3-1 to TRBJ1-2; no firm D call. V was shortened by 4 bases and J by 6 bases, with 12 bases between the two germline ends. The germline V gene has CDR1 LGHDT and CDR2 YNNKEL (reference sequence). The CDR3 is 13 amino acids.

This clonotype appeared once. This sequence joins TRBV11-2 and TRBJ1-2; no clear D gene. Trimming cost V 2 bases and J 4 bases, with 8 bases left between them. Per the germline V gene, CDR1 is SGHAT and CDR2 is FQNNGV. This CDR3 has 13 amino acids. CDR3 bases: TGTGCCAGCAGCTTACGGGCCATCTATGGCTACACCTTC. This translates into CASSLRAIYGYTF. Together with reference TRBV11-2 and TRBJ1-2, the CDR3 gives the full variable domain: EAGVAQSPRYKIIEKRQSVAFWCNPISGHATLYWYQQILGQGPKLLIQFQNNGVVDDSQLPKDRFSAERLKGVDSTLKIQPAKLEDSAVYLCASSLRAIYGYTFGSGTRLTVV.

This chain's CDR3 is CSARARGAFF. CDR3 sequence (DNA): TGCAGTGCTAGAGCCAGGGGAGCTTTCTTT. This rearrangement joins TRBV20-1 to TRBJ1-1, with D perhaps matching TRBD1 (6 bases). The CDR3 length is 10 residues. V dropped 1 base and J dropped 10 bases, with 7 bases sitting between them. Germline loops: CDR1 DFQATT, CDR2 SNEGSKA (reference sequence).

The V call is TRBV12-3 or TRBV12-4, the J call TRBJ2-1, with a weak D call TRBD1 (6 bases). Trimming took off 6 bases at V and 5 bases at J, with 17 bases between the two ends. This CDR3 is built from 15 residues. Here the CDR3 DNA reads TGTGCCAGCAGAGGGTGGACAAGGACAGACAATGAGCAGTTCTTC. Its protein is CASRGWTRTDNEQFF.